The 3 T cell receptor beta chains given below trace back to one sample, sequenced in a study of human T cells and chemical hapten exposure. Using its own MiXCR run on the RACE reads, TCRdb lists one record per CDR3 protein. This table holds under 300,000 distinct CDR3 sequences, roughly 8% found once. This sample's time point: pre-sensitization, week 0. Sample treatment: therapeutic diphenylcyclopropenone sensitization with weekly scalp DPC. The sample was whole blood, taken in connection with sensitization to the hapten diphenylcyclopropenone (DPC). The source of these receptors is a man younger than 30 with alopecia areata. Some clones in this sample may be carry-over from other donors' samples.

This clonotype was found many times. The genes are TRBV29-1 and TRBJ1-4, with a possible D match to TRBD1 (6 bases). This CDR3 has 11 residues. The V gene lost 4 bases and the J gene lost 8 bases, with 8 bases spanning the gap. Germline lookup yields CDR1 SQVTM and CDR2 ANQGSEA. The CDR3 DNA reads as TGCAGCGTTGGACAGGACGAAAAACTGTTTTTT. Translating gives CSVGQDEKLFF.

The V call is TRBV10-1, the J call TRBJ2-3; D is perhaps TRBD1 or TRBD2 (5 bases each). Germline V gives CDR1 WNHNN, CDR2 SYGVQD (reference sequence). V was cut by 0 bases and J by 0 bases, with 10 bases left in between. The CDR3 loop spans 16 amino acids. CDR3 in DNA: TGCGCCAGCAGTGAGTCGTTGGGGGTTAGCACAGATACGCAGTATTTT. Protein product: CASSESLGVSTDTQYF.

This clonotype was picked up a small number of times. The chain joins TRBV15 to TRBJ1-5; D is ambiguous. This CDR3 contains 17 residues. The V end was cut by 2 bases, the J end by 6 bases, with 20 bases between. Germline V gives CDR1 LNHNV, CDR2 YYDKDF (reference sequence). The CDR3 protein is CATSRTLEPGSGQPQHF. CDR3 DNA sequence: TGTGCCACCAGCAGAACCCTGGAACCAGGCTCTGGTCAGCCCCAGCATTTT.